Below, 28 T cell receptor beta chains from the same sample are listed, as sequenced in a study of beta chain features in type 1 diabetes. As every portion of the isolated RNA was reverse transcribed, the sequencing read expressed TCRB transcripts. Sequenced by immunoSEQ multiplex PCR; TCRdb stores in-frame clones only, minus some. This sample yields 300,000 to 350,000 clones, of which roughly 8% are seen a single time; 0.44% belongs to the top ten. Sequences were obtained from central memory CD4+ T cells from blood. The origin of the receptors is a woman aged 18 to 35 in good health.

There are a few counts of this clone. This chain joins TRBV5-1 and TRBJ2-7; 7 bases align to TRBD1. The CDR3 extends over 17 amino acids. Germline V gene sequence: CDR1 SGHRS, CDR2 YFSETQ. The trim removed 1 base at V and 1 base at J, leaving 11 bases unmatched. The CDR3 region is CASSLNPGQAGSYEQYF. Here the CDR3 DNA reads TGCGCCAGCAGCTTGAACCCTGGACAGGCGGGTTCCTACGAGCAGTACTTC.

The J gene is TRBJ2-1, the V gene TRBV5-1, with TRBD2 matching over 10 bases. CDR3 size: 16 residues. Trimming cost V 4 bases and J 0 bases; bases outside gene matches: 4. CDR1 SGHRS and CDR2 YFSETQ come from the germline V gene. CDR3 DNA: TGCGCCAGCAGCGCTTCTAGCGGGAGCTCCTACAATGAGCAGTTCTTC. Protein: CASSASSGSSYNEQFF.

There are a few counts of this clone. The V call is TRBV7-2, the J call TRBJ2-7; D is possibly TRBD1 or TRBD2 (5 bases each). This CDR3 is built from 13 residues. The V end was cut by 5 bases, the J end by 4 bases, with 12 bases between. CDR1 SGHTA and CDR2 FQGNSA come from the germline V gene. CDR3 sequence: CASSGTFSYEQYF. DNA of the CDR3: TGTGCCAGCAGCGGGACCTTTTCATACGAGCAGTACTTC.

This clone occurred once. J is TRBJ2-7 and V is TRBV11-1; D not resolved. The germline gives CDR1 SGHAT, CDR2 FQDESV (reference sequence). This CDR3 has 12 residues. Trimming left V 8 bases short and J 2 bases short, with 10 bases between. The CDR3 region is CASGIGAYEQYF. DNA of the CDR3: TGTGCCAGCGGGATCGGAGCCTACGAGCAGTACTTC.

This clone was seen at least ten times. The chain is built from TRBV18 and TRBJ1-1; D not certain. The CDR3 contains 14 residues. Trimming shortened V by 0 bases and J by 5 bases, and 10 bases separated the two germline ends. Germline lookup yields CDR1 KGHSH and CDR2 LQKENI. Here the CDR3 reads CASSPPAEWTEAFF. The CDR3 DNA reads as TGTGCCAGCTCACCACCCGCCGAATGGACTGAAGCTTTCTTT.

This clone was seen a handful of times. The identical CDR3 is also encoded by other nucleotide sequences in the sample. This chain joins TRBV29-1 and TRBJ2-3; 8 positions match TRBD1. This CDR3 has 13 residues. Looked up from germline, CDR1 is SQVTM and CDR2 is ANQGSEA. With 3 bases clipped from V and 3 bases from J, the junction kept 2 bases outside the gene matches. CDR3 DNA sequence: TGCAGCGTTGACAGGGGGCTGACAGATACGCAGTATTTT. This translates into CSVDRGLTDTQYF.

This clone was observed a handful of times. The chain has TRBV7-9 and TRBJ2-7; possibly TRBD2 for D (6 bases). Trimming stripped 1 base from V and 2 bases from J, with 9 bases between. The V gene's germline CDR1 is SEHNR and CDR2 FQNEAQ (reference sequence). The CDR3 covers 14 residues. In nucleotides, the CDR3 is TGTGCCAGCAGCTTAGAGACTAGTCCCTACGAGCAGTACTTC. This encodes CASSLETSPYEQYF.

The J gene is TRBJ1-5, the V gene TRBV10-3, with D possibly matching TRBD1 (6 bases). The germline CDR1 and CDR2 sequences are ENHRY and SYGVKD. V lost 3 bases and J 7 bases, leaving 16 bases between the germline ends. The CDR3 covers 15 residues. The CDR3 DNA reads TGTGCCATCAGTGATATACAGGGACGCGAGCAGCCCCAGCATTTT. As protein: CAISDIQGREQPQHF.

V is TRBV27 and J is TRBJ2-1; the D is unclear. CDR3 size: 14 residues. V was pared by 6 bases and J by 8 bases, with 17 bases between. CDR1 and CDR2 from the germline V gene are MNHEY and SMNVEV (reference sequence). Written as DNA, the CDR3 is TGTGCCAGCAGATTGGGGATGTATTCGGATGAGCAGTTCTTC. Protein product: CASRLGMYSDEQFF.

This clone was picked up a small number of times. The rearrangement joins TRBV29-1 to TRBJ2-1, with D unresolved. In germline, CDR1 is SQVTM, CDR2 ANQGSEA. V shed 2 bases and J shed 6 bases, with 11 bases lying between them. The CDR3 consists of 13 residues. CDR3 nucleotide sequence: TGCAGCGTTGAACTCCCCAGGCCCAATGAGCAGTTCTTC. Protein sequence: CSVELPRPNEQFF.

This clone was detected a few times. The chain couples TRBV5-1 to TRBJ1-1; D remains ambiguous. There are 13 residues in the CDR3. Looked up from germline, CDR1 is SGHRS and CDR2 is YFSETQ. The germline V and J ends were trimmed by 4 bases and 4 bases, with 11 bases remaining between them. CDR3 nucleotide sequence: TGCGCCAGCAGCCTGGAGGATACCACTGAAGCTTTCTTT. It translates to CASSLEDTTEAFF.

The chain carries TRBV23-1 and TRBJ2-5, with TRBD2 as a possible D gene (6 bases). TRBV23-1 is identified as an open reading frame with a role that is uncertain. V dropped 9 bases and J dropped 4 bases, with 6 bases sitting between them. There are 10 residues in the CDR3. In nucleotides, the CDR3 is TGCGCCAGGGGAGGAGAGACCCAGTACTTC. Its protein is CARGGETQYF.

The rearrangement links TRBV27 to TRBJ2-7; no reliable D call. This CDR3 is 13 amino acids long. Per germline, CDR1 MNHEY and CDR2 SMNVEV (reference sequence). V lost 2 bases and J 2 bases, leaving 7 bases between the germline ends. The CDR3 loop reads CASSLSQAYEQYF. DNA of the CDR3: TGTGCCAGCAGTTTAAGCCAGGCCTACGAGCAGTACTTC.

On this clone: Other DNA sequences from this sample encode an identical CDR3 as well. The gene calls are TRBV19 and TRBJ2-5; tentative D call: TRBD1 (5 bases). Trimming removed 0 bases from V and 4 bases from J, with 6 bases in between. The CDR3 has 13 residues. Germline values: CDR1 LNHDA, CDR2 SQIVND (reference sequence). CDR3 sequence reads: CASSIDRGETQYF. The CDR3 coding sequence is TGTGCCAGTAGTATAGATAGGGGAGAGACCCAGTACTTC.

This chain links TRBV6-1 with TRBJ1-1; no reliable D call. The CDR3 loop spans 13 amino acids. V was pared by 8 bases and J by 0 bases, with 10 bases between. CDR1 and CDR2 from the germline V gene are MNHNS and SASEGT. CDR3 bases: TGTGCCAGCGATTCCTGGTTGAACACTGAAGCTTTCTTT. Amino acid sequence: CASDSWLNTEAFF.

This clone was recorded a few times. The chain couples TRBV19 to TRBJ2-5, with unresolved D. Germline CDR1 and CDR2: LNHDA and SQIVND (reference sequence). The CDR3 extends over 14 amino acids. Trimming removed 1 base at V and 8 bases at J, with 14 bases between. CDR3 DNA: TGTGCCAGTAGTATAGCTGGTAGTCCCTCTACCCAGTACTTC. Encoded protein: CASSIAGSPSTQYF.

This chain uses TRBV5-4 with TRBJ2-7, with 7 bases lining up with TRBD2. Germline V CDR1 and CDR2: SGHNT, YYREEE (reference sequence). V lost 4 bases, J lost 0 bases, and 10 bases stayed unmatched. The CDR3 sequence is 16 residues long. DNA of the CDR3: TGTGCCAGCAGCCACCGGAGCGGGAAGAGCTCCTACGAGCAGTACTTC. This translates into CASSHRSGKSSYEQYF.

Concerning this clone itself: The same CDR3 arises from other DNA sequences in this sample as well. The V and J genes are TRBV11-2 and TRBJ1-2; tentative D call: TRBD1 (6 bases). The CDR3 spans 13 residues. Trimming removed 3 bases at V and 5 bases at J, with 10 bases between. Germline values: CDR1 SGHAT, CDR2 FQNNGV. CDR3 region: CASSFDRNYGYTF. In DNA form, the CDR3 reads TGTGCCAGCAGCTTCGACAGGAATTATGGCTACACCTTC.

The sample holds a few counts of this clone. V gene TRBV7-6 combines with J gene TRBJ2-1, with D uncertain. The V gene's germline CDR1 is SGHVS and CDR2 FNYEAQ. V lost 5 bases to trimming and J lost 5 bases, with 22 bases between them. The CDR3 extends over 17 amino acids. DNA of the CDR3: TGTGCCAGCAGCACCTCCTCGTGGTCGGGTTTGGACAATGAGCAGTTCTTC. The encoded protein is CASSTSSWSGLDNEQFF.

The chain carries TRBV5-6 and TRBJ2-3, with 13 positions matching TRBD2. The CDR3 consists of 16 residues. Germline V gene sequence: CDR1 SGHDT, CDR2 YYEEEE. J lost 3 bases, V lost 6 bases, and 7 bases had no gene match. Written as DNA, the CDR3 is TGTGCCAGCACCAAACTAGCGGGAGGGCTTACAGATACGCAGTATTTT. Amino acid sequence: CASTKLAGGLTDTQYF. Full variable domain (remainder filled in from reference TRBV5-6 and TRBJ2-3): DAGVTQSPTHLIKTRGQQVTLRCSPKSGHDTVSWYQQALGQGPQFIFQYYEEEERQRGNFPDRFSGHQFPNYSSELNVNALLLGDSALYLCASTKLAGGLTDTQYFGPGTRLTVL.

This clone was seen a few times. V and J are TRBV6-5 and TRBJ1-1; D is unclear. V lost 2 bases, J lost 8 bases, and 9 bases lay in between. Germline V gives CDR1 MNHEY, CDR2 SVGAGI. This CDR3 has 12 amino acids. CDR3 in DNA: TGTGCCAGCAGTTACCGGGATTGGGAAGCTTTCTTT. Protein: CASSYRDWEAFF.

The sample holds a few counts of this clone. The chain joins TRBV5-4 to TRBJ2-6, with no clear D. Trimming took 4 bases from V and 0 from J, leaving 8 bases between them. The germline V gene has CDR1 SGHNT and CDR2 YYREEE (reference sequence). This CDR3 has 15 amino acids. The CDR3 reads CASSQDDSGANVLTF. The CDR3 DNA follows: TGTGCCAGCAGCCAAGACGACTCTGGGGCCAACGTCCTGACTTTC.

V is TRBV7-3 and J is TRBJ2-2; TRBD2 is a possible D gene (5 bases). V lost 4 bases to trimming and J lost 6 bases, with 15 bases between them. Germline CDR1 reads SGHTA; CDR2 reads FQGTGA. The CDR3 is 15 residues long. In DNA, the CDR3 is TGTGCCAGCAGCTCAACCGTACTAGGGTCCGGGGAGCTGTTTTTT. Translated: CASSSTVLGSGELFF.

Only a few counts were recorded for this clone. The chain employs TRBV7-8 and TRBJ2-5, with no clear D. From germline, CDR1 is SGHVS and CDR2 FQNEAQ. The germline V and J ends were trimmed by 1 base and 1 base, with 10 bases remaining between them. This CDR3 has 15 amino acids. CDR3 sequence reads: CASSLGPAAQETQYF. DNA of the CDR3: TGTGCCAGCAGCTTAGGACCCGCTGCCCAAGAGACCCAGTACTTC.

This clone was seen ten or more times. The chain uses TRBV2 and TRBJ1-4, with unresolved D. V shed 7 bases and J shed 8 bases, with 8 bases lying between them. Germline V gene data show CDR1 as SNHLY and CDR2 as FYNNEI. CDR3 size: 11 residues. CDR3 in amino acids: CASTEREKLFF. In nucleotides, the CDR3 is TGTGCCAGCACGGAACGAGAAAAACTGTTTTTT.

Only a few counts were recorded for this clone. This chain joins TRBV11-1 and TRBJ2-1; D may be TRBD2 (6 bases). This CDR3 comprises 14 residues. CDR1 and CDR2 from the germline V gene are SGHAT and FQDESV (reference sequence). Trimming removed 2 bases from V and 7 bases from J, with 12 bases in between. CDR3 amino acids: CASSLSGARNEQFF. DNA of the CDR3: TGTGCCAGCAGCTTATCGGGAGCAAGAAATGAGCAGTTCTTC.

The chain links TRBV10-3 to TRBJ2-3; 7 bases map to TRBD1. CDR1 and CDR2 (germline): ENHRY, SYGVKD. The CDR3 covers 15 residues. The trim removed 7 bases at V and 2 bases at J, leaving 9 bases unmatched. The CDR3 is CAIKRQGDSTDTQYF. The CDR3 bases are TGTGCCATCAAAAGACAGGGAGACTCCACAGATACGCAGTATTTT.

This clone was detected a few times. The chain joins TRBV18 to TRBJ2-1; 8 bases line up with TRBD2. V gave up 2 bases and J gave up 6 bases; unmatched junction bases: 9. CDR3 length equals 16 residues. The germline gives CDR1 KGHSH, CDR2 LQKENI. The CDR3 bases are TGTGCCAGCTCACCAGCCACGGGAGGGATGGGCAATGAGCAGTTCTTC. This codes for CASSPATGGMGNEQFF.